These 24 T cell receptor beta chains came from one sample sequenced in a study of T cell repertoires in cytomegalovirus infection. TCRdb re-called the reads through MiXCR, storing one row per CDR3 protein. The table has under 200,000 distinct CDR3 sequences, less than 9.5% seen once. The sample consisted of PBMCs. All receptors derive from a human donor in good health (CMV status not recorded). Some clones in this sample may be carry-over from other donors' samples.

This clonotype was seen many times. V usage is TRBV19 and J usage is TRBJ2-5; possibly TRBD1 for D (5 bases). V shed 0 bases and J shed 0 bases, with 5 bases lying between them. Germline V gene data show CDR1 as LNHDA and CDR2 as SQIVND (reference sequence). This CDR3 is 14 amino acids long. The CDR3 DNA sequence: TGTGCCAGTAGTATAGAGGACAACCAAGAGACCCAGTACTTC. Protein product: CASSIEDNQETQYF.

Of note for this clonotype: A single base separates this from a much larger clone, so it may be a read error. The chain combines TRBV28 with TRBJ2-3, with 12 bases that match TRBD2. The CDR3 extends over 16 amino acids. Germline V CDR1 and CDR2: MDHEN, SYDVKM. The CDR3 sequence is CARSSVTSGSTDTQYF. The CDR3 bases are TGTGCCAGAAGTTCAGTGACTAGCGGGAGTACAGATACGCAGTATTTT.

The chain uses TRBV27 and TRBJ1-5, with a tentative D call TRBD1 (6 bases). The CDR3 sequence is 15 residues long. V was cut by 3 bases and J by 7 bases, with 16 bases left in between. Germline CDR1 MNHEY, CDR2 SMNVEV (reference sequence). CDR3 sequence (DNA): TGTGCCAGCAGTTTCTCGCAGGGGCCCGGGCAGCCCCAGCATTTT. Encoded protein: CASSFSQGPGQPQHF.

This clonotype was observed many times. The gene calls are TRBV11-3 and TRBJ2-1, with D possibly TRBD1 on 6 matching bases. The germline CDR1 and CDR2 sequences are SGHNT and YENEEA. The CDR3 has 15 residues. The V and J ends lost 5 bases and 5 bases respectively, with 16 bases between them. Here the CDR3 DNA reads TGTGCCAGCAGCCGACCCACAGGGTTAGACAATGAGCAGTTCTTC. Translation: CASSRPTGLDNEQFF.

In this sample, this clonotype turned up a few times. The V gene is TRBV6-2 or TRBV6-3, the J gene TRBJ2-7, with TRBD2 matching over 8 bases. The CDR3 is made up of 13 amino acids. Trimming removed 6 bases from V and 3 bases from J; junction bases left unmatched: 4. From germline, CDR1 is MNHEY and CDR2 SVGEGT. The chain's CDR3 is CASRELAVYEQYF. The CDR3 bases are TGTGCCAGCAGAGAACTAGCGGTCTACGAGCAGTACTTC.

This clonotype was found a few times. The V and J genes are TRBV7-4 and TRBJ2-7, with TRBD1 as a possible D gene (6 bases). Trimming cost V 3 bases and J 6 bases, with 12 bases left between them. This CDR3 is 13 amino acids long. Germline lookup yields CDR1 SGHVT and CDR2 SQSDAQ. This chain's CDR3 is CASSFETGIEQYF. Here the CDR3 DNA reads TGTGCCAGCAGCTTCGAGACAGGAATCGAGCAGTACTTC.

This clonotype was observed many times. This chain links TRBV20-1 with TRBJ2-5; 16 bases align to TRBD2. The CDR3 is made up of 16 amino acids. J lost 1 base, V lost 4 bases, and 3 bases had no gene match. Germline V lookup: CDR1 DFQATT, CDR2 SNEGSKA (reference sequence). The CDR3 DNA sequence: TGCAGTGCTACCGGGACTAGCGGGAGGGCCCAAGAGACCCAGTACTTC. Translation: CSATGTSGRAQETQYF.

This clonotype has more than one count but fewer than ten. The chain couples TRBV20-1 to TRBJ1-2; D is unresolved. Deletions cut 6 bases from V and 5 bases from J, with 19 bases between. CDR3 length: 14 amino acids. From germline, CDR1 is DFQATT and CDR2 SNEGSKA (reference sequence). The CDR3 region is CSAPHGNAFYGYTF. The CDR3 region has the DNA TGCAGTGCCCCCCACGGTAACGCCTTTTATGGCTACACCTTC.

V usage is TRBV28 and J usage is TRBJ1-4, with 7 bases fitting TRBD1. Per germline, CDR1 MDHEN and CDR2 SYDVKM. V shed 5 bases and J 4 bases; nucleotides not matched to a gene: 10. The CDR3 sequence is 16 residues long. The DNA of the CDR3 is TGTGCCAGCAGTCAGCGCGAACAGGGGCTTAATGAAAAACTGTTTTTT. It yields the protein CASSQREQGLNEKLFF.

The chain is built from TRBV6-4 and TRBJ2-6; D unresolved. Germline-derived CDR1 and CDR2 are MRHNA and SNTAGT. V was clipped by 3 bases and J by 4 bases, with 13 bases between them. CDR3 length: 16 residues. The CDR3 DNA follows: TGTGCCAGCAGTGAAGTTTTCCGCATCGGGGCCAACGTCCTGACTTTC. It yields the protein CASSEVFRIGANVLTF.

This clonotype has a count of ten or more. The CDR3 is CASSPQTGDEQFF. The CDR3 bases are TGTGCCAGCAGCCCGCAGACCGGGGATGAGCAGTTCTTC. The chain recombines TRBV7-2 with TRBJ2-1; D is perhaps TRBD2 (5 bases). CDR1 is SGHTA, CDR2 FQGNSA, per germline. V gave up 5 bases and J gave up 8 bases, with 13 bases separating them. The CDR3 is made up of 13 amino acids.

The chain has TRBV12-3 or TRBV12-4 and TRBJ1-5; 8 bases agree with TRBD1. This CDR3 is 16 amino acids long. The V gene end was trimmed by 4 bases and the J gene end by 6 bases; junction bases not matched to a gene: 11. The CDR3 DNA follows: TGTGCCAGCAGTTCCCCCTCACAGGGGGGAAGTCAGCCCCAGCATTTT. It yields the protein CASSSPSQGGSQPQHF.

The V gene is TRBV27, the J gene TRBJ2-2, with 8 nucleotides matching TRBD2. CDR3 size: 16 residues. Germline CDR1 is MNHEY and CDR2 is SMNVEV (reference sequence). The V and J ends lost 0 bases and 7 bases, in that order; junction bases with no gene match: 7. The CDR3 bases are TGTGCCAGCAGTTTATCAGCGGGAGAAAGTGTCGGGGAGCTGTTTTTT. Encoded protein: CASSLSAGESVGELFF.

This clonotype has ten or more counts. This sequence joins TRBV7-9 and TRBJ2-1, with 11 bases lining up with TRBD2. Germline CDR1 is SEHNR and CDR2 is FQNEAQ (reference sequence). The CDR3 has 20 residues. The junction had 20 bases not matched to a gene; V was cut back by 4 bases and J by 6 bases. CDR3 sequence: CASSSDTLGTSGLFFNEQFF. The CDR3 bases are TGTGCCAGCAGCTCCGATACCCTAGGGACTAGCGGACTTTTTTTCAATGAGCAGTTCTTC.

The sample holds a few counts of this clonotype. V and J are TRBV7-9 and TRBJ1-1, with a possible D match to TRBD1 (6 bases). Trimming removed 5 bases at V and 4 bases at J, with 14 bases between. Germline lookup yields CDR1 SEHNR and CDR2 FQNEAQ (reference sequence). This CDR3 contains 14 residues. CDR3 in DNA: TGTGCCAGCAGCCGGACAGTGCGGGCCACTGAAGCTTTCTTT. Protein sequence: CASSRTVRATEAFF.

The V and J genes are TRBV18 and TRBJ2-7; tentatively, D is TRBD1 (6 bases). There are 15 residues in the CDR3. V shed 0 bases and J shed 4 bases, with 13 bases lying between them. Germline V gene data show CDR1 as KGHSH and CDR2 as LQKENI. The chain's CDR3 is CASSPPSGGLYEQYF. The CDR3 DNA reads as TGTGCCAGCTCACCACCGTCTGGGGGCCTATACGAGCAGTACTTC.

V usage is TRBV6-5 and J usage is TRBJ1-5; 8 nucleotides match TRBD1. The ends lost 4 bases at V and 7 bases at J; junction bases unmatched: 6. Germline loops: CDR1 MNHEY, CDR2 SVGAGI. The CDR3 runs 14 residues. The CDR3 coding sequence is TGTGCCAGCAGTTTACAGACAGGGGTGCAGCCCCAGCATTTT. It specifies CASSLQTGVQPQHF.

Comment on this clonotype: Here the CDR3 omits its conserved ending phenylalanine or tryptophan, so a read error is the likely source. V is TRBV5-4 and J is TRBJ2-2, with D possibly being TRBD1 (6 bases). Germline assignment: CDR1 SGHNT and CDR2 YYREEE (reference sequence). There are 17 residues in the CDR3. V dropped 0 bases and J dropped 4 bases, with 16 bases sitting between them. CDR3 nucleotides: TGTGCCAGCAGCTTGGCGAGGGGGACGAGGGTCACCGGGGAGCTGTTTTTG. This translates into CASSLARGTRVTGELFL.

This clonotype has only a few counts. The chain links TRBV28 to TRBJ2-5; 8 bases are shared with TRBD2. Trimming cost V 8 bases and J 1 base; bases outside gene matches: 3. The CDR3 contains 13 residues. Germline lookup yields CDR1 MDHEN and CDR2 SYDVKM. The CDR3 bases are TGTGCCAGCTTTACTAGCGGCCAAGAGACCCAGTACTTC. Protein sequence: CASFTSGQETQYF.

This clonotype was observed many times. This rearrangement joins TRBV2 to TRBJ1-2; 7 nucleotides match TRBD1. V was clipped by 8 bases and J by 4 bases; unmatched bases: 4. This CDR3 is 12 amino acids long. From germline, CDR1 is SNHLY and CDR2 FYNNEI. Written as DNA, the CDR3 is TGTGCCAGCGGGACAGCACTCTATGGCTACACCTTC. Residues: CASGTALYGYTF.

This clonotype was observed at least ten times. The V gene is TRBV7-2, the J gene TRBJ2-2; D ambiguous. The germline CDR1 and CDR2 sequences are SGHTA and FQGNSA. Trimming stripped 4 bases from V and 8 bases from J, with 8 bases between. This CDR3 region has 12 residues. The CDR3 here is CASSSYLGELFF. In nucleotides, the CDR3 is TGTGCCAGCAGCTCATACTTGGGGGAGCTGTTTTTT. The whole variable domain, remainder taken from reference TRBV7-2 and TRBJ2-2, is GAGVSQSPSNKVTEKGKDVELRCDPISGHTALYWYRQSLGQGLEFLIYFQGNSAPDKSGLPSDRFSAERTGGSVSTLTIQRTQQEDSAVYLCASSSYLGELFFGEGSRLTVL.

The chain uses TRBV28 and TRBJ2-2; D gene unclear. V shed 5 bases and J shed 0 bases, with 16 bases lying between them. CDR1 and CDR2 (germline): MDHEN, SYDVKM. This CDR3 contains 17 residues. The CDR3 DNA is TGTGCCAGCAGTGTTCCCCGCAGCAGTCCGAACACCGGGGAGCTGTTTTTT. It yields the protein CASSVPRSSPNTGELFF.

V and J are TRBV7-9 and TRBJ1-1; possibly TRBD1 for D (6 bases). This CDR3 is built from 14 residues. Between the trimmed V and J ends, which lost 2 bases and 5 bases, there was a span of 12 bases. Germline CDR1 SEHNR, CDR2 FQNEAQ (reference sequence). The DNA of the CDR3 is TGTGCCAGCAGCTTACGTGATCAGGGGACTGAAGCTTTCTTT. Encoded protein: CASSLRDQGTEAFF.

Comments on this clonotype: Germline is not matched at one junction end, which may reflect a read error. CDR3 coding DNA: TGCGGTGCTCGATTCACTAGCGGAGGGGGGGAGACCCAGTACTTC. This translates into CGARFTSGGGETQYF. The J gene is TRBJ2-5, the V gene TRBV20-1; 8 nucleotides line up with TRBD2. The CDR3 spans 15 residues. Looked up from germline, CDR1 is DFQATT and CDR2 is SNEGSKA (reference sequence).